The present T cell receptor (beta chain) was sequenced within a study of identical twins' blood T cells. The study, taken as a whole, reports: Shared CDR3 clonotype counts tracked mainly the product of cloneset sizes.

TCR cDNA libraries were made from RNA using a previously described, modified protocol. Each TCR cDNA library carried sample-specific barcodes on both ends. MiXCR, run by TCRdb on the 5' RACE reads, gives a single entry per CDR3 protein. The table includes 350,000 to 400,000 distinct CDR3 sequences, roughly 30% detected once. Germline V gene data show CDR1 as SGHAT and CDR2 as FQNNGV. The CDR3 sequence is 15 residues long. The V end was cut by 5 bases, the J end by 5 bases, with 13 bases between. Details on this clonotype: The antigen remains undetermined.

The specimen sequenced was PBMCs. This TCR derives from a woman aged 18 to 55 in good health. The chain uses TRBV11-2 and TRBJ1-6; D not certain. CDR3 coding DNA: TGTGCCAGCAGCCGTACGGTACTCCATAATTCACCCCTCCACTTT. Translated: CASSRTVLHNSPLHF.